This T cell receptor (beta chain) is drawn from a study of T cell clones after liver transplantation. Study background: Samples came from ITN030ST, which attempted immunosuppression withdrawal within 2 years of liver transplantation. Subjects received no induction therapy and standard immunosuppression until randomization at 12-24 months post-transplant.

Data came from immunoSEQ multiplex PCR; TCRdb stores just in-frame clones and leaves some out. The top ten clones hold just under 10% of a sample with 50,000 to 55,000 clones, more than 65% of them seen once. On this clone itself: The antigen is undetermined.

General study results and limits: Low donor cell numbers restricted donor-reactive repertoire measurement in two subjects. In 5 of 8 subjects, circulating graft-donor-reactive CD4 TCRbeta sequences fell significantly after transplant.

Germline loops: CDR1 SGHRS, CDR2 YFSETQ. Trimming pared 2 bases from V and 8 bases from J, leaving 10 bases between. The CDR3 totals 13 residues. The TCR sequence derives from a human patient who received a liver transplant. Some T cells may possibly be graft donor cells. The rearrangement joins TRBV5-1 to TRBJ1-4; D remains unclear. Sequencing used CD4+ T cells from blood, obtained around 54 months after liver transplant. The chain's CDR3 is CASSLGTKEKLFF. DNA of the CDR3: TGCGCCAGCAGCTTAGGCACAAAGGAAAAACTGTTTTTT.